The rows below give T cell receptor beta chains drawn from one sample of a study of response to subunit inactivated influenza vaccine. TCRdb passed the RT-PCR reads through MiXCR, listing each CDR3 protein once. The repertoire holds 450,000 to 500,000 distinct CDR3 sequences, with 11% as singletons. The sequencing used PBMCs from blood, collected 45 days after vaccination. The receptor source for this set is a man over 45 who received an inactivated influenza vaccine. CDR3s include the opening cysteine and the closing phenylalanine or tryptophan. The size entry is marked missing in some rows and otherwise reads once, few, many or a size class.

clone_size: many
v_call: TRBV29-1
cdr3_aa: CSLLGTGTDGYTF

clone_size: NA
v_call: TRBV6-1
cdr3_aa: CASSEFGQPQHF

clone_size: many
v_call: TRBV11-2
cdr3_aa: CASSLIVGGGAEQFF

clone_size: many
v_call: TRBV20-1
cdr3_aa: CSASQGLARARWQFF

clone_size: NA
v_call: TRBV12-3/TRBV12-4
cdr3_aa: CASSWGPGSNEQFF

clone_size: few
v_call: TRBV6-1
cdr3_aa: CASGSGWEQFF

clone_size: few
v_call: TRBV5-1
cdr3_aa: CASSLIGQGETQYF

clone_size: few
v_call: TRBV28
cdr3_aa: CASSLSDYTGELFF

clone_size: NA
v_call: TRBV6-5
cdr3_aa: CASSSGFHNEQFF

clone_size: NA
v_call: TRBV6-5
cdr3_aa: CASSLRVPTGELFF

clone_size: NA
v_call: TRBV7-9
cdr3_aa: CASSLTTGPDTQYF

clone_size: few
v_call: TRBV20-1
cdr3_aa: CSARGLAGGREQYF

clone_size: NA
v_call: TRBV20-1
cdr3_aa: CLPAGSSYNEQFF

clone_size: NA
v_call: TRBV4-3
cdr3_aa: CASSQGYTGEGVGPTEAFF

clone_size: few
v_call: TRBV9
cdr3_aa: CASSVSGQGGTDTQYF

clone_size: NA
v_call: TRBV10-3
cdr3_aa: CAIRAGVTNTGELFF

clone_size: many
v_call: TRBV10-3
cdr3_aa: CAISESTVNTEAFF